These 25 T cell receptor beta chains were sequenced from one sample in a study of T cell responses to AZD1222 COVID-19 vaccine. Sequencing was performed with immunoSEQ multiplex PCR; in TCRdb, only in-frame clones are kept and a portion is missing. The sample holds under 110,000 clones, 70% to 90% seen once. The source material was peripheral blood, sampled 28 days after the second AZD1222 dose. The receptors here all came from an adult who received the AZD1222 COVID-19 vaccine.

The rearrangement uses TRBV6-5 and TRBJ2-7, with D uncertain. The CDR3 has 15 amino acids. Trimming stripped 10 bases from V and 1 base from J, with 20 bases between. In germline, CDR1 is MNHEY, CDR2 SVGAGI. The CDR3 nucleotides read TGTGCCACCCGCCCGGACGGTTTTGGGTCCTACGAGCAGTACTTC. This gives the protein CATRPDGFGSYEQYF.

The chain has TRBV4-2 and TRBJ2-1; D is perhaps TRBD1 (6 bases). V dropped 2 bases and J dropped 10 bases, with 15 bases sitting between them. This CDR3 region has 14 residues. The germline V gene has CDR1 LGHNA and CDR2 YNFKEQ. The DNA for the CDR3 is TGTGCCAGCAGCCAACAAACAGGGCAGGGAGAGCAGTTCTTC. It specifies CASSQQTGQGEQFF.

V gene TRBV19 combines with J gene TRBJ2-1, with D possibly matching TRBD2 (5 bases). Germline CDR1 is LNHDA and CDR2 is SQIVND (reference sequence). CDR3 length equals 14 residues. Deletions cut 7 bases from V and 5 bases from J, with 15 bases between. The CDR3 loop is CASTSGRGDNEQFF. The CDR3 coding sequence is TGTGCCAGTACATCAGGCCGGGGTGACAATGAGCAGTTCTTC.

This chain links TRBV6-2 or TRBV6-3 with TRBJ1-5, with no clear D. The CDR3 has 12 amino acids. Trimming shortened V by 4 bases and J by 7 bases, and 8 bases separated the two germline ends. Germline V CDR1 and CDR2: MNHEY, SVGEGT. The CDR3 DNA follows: TGTGCCAGCAGTTTAGGTGGGCAGCCCCAGCATTTT. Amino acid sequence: CASSLGGQPQHF.

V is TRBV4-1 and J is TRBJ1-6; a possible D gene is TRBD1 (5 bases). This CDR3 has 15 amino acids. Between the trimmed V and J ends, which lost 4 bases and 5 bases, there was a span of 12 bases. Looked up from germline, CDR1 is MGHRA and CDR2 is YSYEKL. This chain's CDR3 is CASSRGTADNSPLHF. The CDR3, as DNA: TGCGCCAGCAGCCGAGGGACGGCAGATAATTCACCCCTCCACTTT.

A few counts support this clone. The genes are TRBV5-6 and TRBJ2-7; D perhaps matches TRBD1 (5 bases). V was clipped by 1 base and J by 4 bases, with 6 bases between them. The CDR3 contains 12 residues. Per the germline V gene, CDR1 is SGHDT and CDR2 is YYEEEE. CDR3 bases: TGTGCCAGCAGCTTGCGACAGTACGAGCAGTACTTC. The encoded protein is CASSLRQYEQYF.

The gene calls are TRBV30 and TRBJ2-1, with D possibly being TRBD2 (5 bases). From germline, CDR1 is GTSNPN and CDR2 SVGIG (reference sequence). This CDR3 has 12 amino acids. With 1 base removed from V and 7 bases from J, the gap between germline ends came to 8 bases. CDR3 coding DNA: TGTGCCTGGAGTGGGGGAGAGAATGAGCAGTTCTTC. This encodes CAWSGGENEQFF.

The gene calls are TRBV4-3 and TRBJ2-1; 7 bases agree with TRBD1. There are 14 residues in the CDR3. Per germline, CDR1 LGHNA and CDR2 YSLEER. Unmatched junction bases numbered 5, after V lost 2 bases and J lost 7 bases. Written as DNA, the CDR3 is TGCGCCAGCAGCCAATCGGAACAGGGGAATGAGCAGTTCTTC. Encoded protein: CASSQSEQGNEQFF.

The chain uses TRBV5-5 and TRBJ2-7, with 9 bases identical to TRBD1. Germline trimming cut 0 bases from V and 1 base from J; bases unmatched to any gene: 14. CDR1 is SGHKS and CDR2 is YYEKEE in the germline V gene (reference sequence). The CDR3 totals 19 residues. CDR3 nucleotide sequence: TGTGCCAGCAGCTTGGGGACAGGGGACTCTTCCCCGCTGTCCTACGAGCAGTACTTC. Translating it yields CASSLGTGDSSPLSYEQYF.

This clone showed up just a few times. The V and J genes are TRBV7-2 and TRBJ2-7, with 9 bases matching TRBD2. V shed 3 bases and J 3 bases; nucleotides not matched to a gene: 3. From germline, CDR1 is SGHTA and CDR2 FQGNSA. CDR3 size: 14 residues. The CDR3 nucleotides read TGTGCCAGCAGCTTCGCGGGAGGGTACTACGAGCAGTACTTC. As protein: CASSFAGGYYEQYF.

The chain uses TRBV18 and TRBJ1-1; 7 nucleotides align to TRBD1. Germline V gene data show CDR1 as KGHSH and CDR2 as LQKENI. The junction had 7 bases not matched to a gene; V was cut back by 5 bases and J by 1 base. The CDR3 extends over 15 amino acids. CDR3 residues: CASSSTGYRNTEAFF. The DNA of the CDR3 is TGTGCCAGCTCATCGACAGGGTATAGGAACACTGAAGCTTTCTTT. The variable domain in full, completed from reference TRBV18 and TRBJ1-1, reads NAGVMQNPRHLVRRRGQEARLRCSPMKGHSHVYWYRQLPEEGLKFMVYLQKENIIDESGMPKERFSAEFPKEGPSILRIQQVVRGDSAAYFCASSSTGYRNTEAFFGQGTRLTVV.

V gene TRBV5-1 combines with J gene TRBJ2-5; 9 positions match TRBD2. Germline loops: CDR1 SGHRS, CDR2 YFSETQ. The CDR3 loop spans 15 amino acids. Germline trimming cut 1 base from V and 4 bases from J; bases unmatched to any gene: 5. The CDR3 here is CASSLRGSGGETQYF. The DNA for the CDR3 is TGCGCCAGCAGCTTGAGAGGTAGCGGGGGAGAGACCCAGTACTTC.

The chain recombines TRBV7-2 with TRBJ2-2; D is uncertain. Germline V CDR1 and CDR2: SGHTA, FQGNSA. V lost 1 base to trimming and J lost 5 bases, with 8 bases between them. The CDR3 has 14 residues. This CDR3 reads CASSLEGFTGELFF. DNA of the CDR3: TGTGCCAGCAGCTTAGAGGGTTTTACCGGGGAGCTGTTTTTT.

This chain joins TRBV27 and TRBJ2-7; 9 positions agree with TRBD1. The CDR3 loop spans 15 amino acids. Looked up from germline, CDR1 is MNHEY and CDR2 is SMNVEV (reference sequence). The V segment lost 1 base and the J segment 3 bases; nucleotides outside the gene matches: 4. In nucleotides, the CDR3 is TGTGCCAGCAGTTTATATTTGGGACAGGGCTACGAGCAGTACTTC. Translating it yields CASSLYLGQGYEQYF.

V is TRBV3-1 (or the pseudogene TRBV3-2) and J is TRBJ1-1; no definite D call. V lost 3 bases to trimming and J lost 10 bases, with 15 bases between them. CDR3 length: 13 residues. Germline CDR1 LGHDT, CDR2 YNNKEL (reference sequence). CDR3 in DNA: TGTGCCAGCAGCCACCGCTCTCCTGGTAGAGCTTTCTTT. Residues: CASSHRSPGRAFF.

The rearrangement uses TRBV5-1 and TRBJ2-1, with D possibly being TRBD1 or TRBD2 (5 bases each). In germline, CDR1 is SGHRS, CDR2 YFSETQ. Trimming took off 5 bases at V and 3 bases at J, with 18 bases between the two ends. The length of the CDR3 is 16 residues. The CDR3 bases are TGCGCCAGCAGTCCGGGACCCCGAGGTATCTACAATGAGCAGTTCTTC. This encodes CASSPGPRGIYNEQFF. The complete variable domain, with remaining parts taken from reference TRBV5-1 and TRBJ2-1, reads KAGVTQTPRYLIKTRGQQVTLSCSPISGHRSVSWYQQTPGQGLQFLFEYFSETQRNKGNFPGRFSGRQFSNSRSEMNVSTLELGDSALYLCASSPGPRGIYNEQFFGPGTRLTVL.

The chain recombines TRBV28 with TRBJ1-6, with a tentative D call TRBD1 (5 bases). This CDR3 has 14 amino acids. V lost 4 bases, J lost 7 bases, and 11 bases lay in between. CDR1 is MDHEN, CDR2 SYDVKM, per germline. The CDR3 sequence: CASSSGHSNSPLHF. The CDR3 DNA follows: TGTGCCAGCAGTTCGGGGCATAGCAATTCACCCCTCCACTTT.

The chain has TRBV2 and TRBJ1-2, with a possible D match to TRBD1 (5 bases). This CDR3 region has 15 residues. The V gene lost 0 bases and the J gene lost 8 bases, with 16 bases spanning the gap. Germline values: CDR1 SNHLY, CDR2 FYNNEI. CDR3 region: CASSEAGRALGGYTF. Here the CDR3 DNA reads TGTGCCAGCAGTGAAGCAGGCAGGGCCTTGGGAGGCTACACCTTC.

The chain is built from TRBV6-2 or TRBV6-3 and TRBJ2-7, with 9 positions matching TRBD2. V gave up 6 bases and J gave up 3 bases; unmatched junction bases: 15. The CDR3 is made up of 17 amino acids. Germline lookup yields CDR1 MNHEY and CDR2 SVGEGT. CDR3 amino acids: CASSTGTSYPPHYEQYF. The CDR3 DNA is TGTGCCAGCAGCACCGGGACTAGCTACCCCCCTCACTACGAGCAGTACTTC.

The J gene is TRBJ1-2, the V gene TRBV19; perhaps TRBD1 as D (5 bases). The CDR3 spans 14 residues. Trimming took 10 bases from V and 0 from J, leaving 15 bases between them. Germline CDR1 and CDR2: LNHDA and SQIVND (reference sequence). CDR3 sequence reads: CAIHRDGANYGYTF. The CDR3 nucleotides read TGTGCCATTCACCGGGACGGGGCTAACTATGGCTACACCTTC.

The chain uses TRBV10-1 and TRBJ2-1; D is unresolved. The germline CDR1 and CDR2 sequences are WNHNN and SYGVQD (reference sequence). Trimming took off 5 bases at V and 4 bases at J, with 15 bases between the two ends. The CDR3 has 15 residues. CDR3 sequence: CASSRTPCLYNEQFF. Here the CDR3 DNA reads TGCGCCAGCAGTCGGACCCCCTGTCTATACAATGAGCAGTTCTTC.

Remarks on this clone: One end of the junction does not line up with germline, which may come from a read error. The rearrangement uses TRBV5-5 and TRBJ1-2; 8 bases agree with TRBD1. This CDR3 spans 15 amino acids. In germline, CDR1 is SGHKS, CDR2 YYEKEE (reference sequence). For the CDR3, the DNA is TGTGCCAGCAGTTTGGACAGGGATAACGGCTATGGCTACACCTTC. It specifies CASSLDRDNGYGYTF.

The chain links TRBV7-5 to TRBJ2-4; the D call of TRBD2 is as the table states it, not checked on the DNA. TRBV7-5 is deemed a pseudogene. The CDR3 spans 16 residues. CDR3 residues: CARSLLYREDKNIQYF. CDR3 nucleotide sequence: TGTGCCAGAAGCCTCCTATATCGGGAGGACAAAAACATTCAGTACTTC.

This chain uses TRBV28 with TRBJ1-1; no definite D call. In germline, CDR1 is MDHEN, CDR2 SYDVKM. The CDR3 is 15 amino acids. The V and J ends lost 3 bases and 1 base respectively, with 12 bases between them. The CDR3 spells CASSFRWNPNTEAFF. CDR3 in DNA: TGTGCCAGCAGTTTTCGATGGAACCCGAACACTGAAGCTTTCTTT.

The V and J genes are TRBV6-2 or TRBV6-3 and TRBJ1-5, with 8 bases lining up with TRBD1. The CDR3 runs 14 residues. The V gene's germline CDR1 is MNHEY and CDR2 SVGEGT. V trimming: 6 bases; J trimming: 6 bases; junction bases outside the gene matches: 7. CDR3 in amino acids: CASSPGGEGQPQHF. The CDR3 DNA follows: TGTGCCAGCAGCCCAGGGGGCGAGGGTCAGCCCCAGCATTTT.